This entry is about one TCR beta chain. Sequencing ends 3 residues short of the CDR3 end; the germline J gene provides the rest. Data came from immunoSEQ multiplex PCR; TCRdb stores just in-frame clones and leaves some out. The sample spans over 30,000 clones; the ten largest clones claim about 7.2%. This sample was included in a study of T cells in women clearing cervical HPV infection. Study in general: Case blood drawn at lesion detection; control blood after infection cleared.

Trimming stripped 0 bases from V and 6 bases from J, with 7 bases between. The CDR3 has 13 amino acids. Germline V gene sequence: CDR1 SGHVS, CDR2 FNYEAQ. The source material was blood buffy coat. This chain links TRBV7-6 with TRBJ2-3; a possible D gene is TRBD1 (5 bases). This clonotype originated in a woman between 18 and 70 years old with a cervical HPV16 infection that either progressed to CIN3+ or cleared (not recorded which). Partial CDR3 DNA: TGTGCCAGCAGCTTAGCCAGGGCCGATACG. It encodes CASSLARADT. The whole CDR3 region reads CASSLARADTQYF.